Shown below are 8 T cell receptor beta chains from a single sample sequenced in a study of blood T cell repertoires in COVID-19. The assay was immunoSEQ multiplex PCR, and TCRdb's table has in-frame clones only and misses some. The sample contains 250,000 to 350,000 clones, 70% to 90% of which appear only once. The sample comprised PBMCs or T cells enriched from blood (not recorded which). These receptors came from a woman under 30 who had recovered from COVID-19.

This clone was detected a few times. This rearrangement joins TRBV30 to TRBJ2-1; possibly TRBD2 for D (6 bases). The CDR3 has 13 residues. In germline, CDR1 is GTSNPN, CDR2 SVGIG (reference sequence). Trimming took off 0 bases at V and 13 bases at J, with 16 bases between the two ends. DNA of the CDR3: TGTGCCTGGAGTGTAGGAGGGTGGGACTCCCAGTTCTTC. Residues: CAWSVGGWDSQFF.

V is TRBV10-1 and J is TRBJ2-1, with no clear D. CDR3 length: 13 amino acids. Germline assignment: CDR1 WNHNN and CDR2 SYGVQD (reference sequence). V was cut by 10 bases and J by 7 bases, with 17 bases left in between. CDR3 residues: CATSTGSANEQFF. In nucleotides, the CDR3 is TGCGCCACCTCTACCGGGTCTGCGAATGAGCAGTTCTTC.

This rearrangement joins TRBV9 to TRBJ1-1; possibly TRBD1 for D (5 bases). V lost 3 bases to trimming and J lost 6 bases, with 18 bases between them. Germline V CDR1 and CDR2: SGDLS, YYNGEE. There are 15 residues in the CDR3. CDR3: CASSATTGGVAEAFF. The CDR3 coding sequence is TGTGCCAGCAGCGCAACTACCGGGGGGGTAGCTGAAGCTTTCTTT. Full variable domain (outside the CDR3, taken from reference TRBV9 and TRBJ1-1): DSGVTQTPKHLITATGQRVTLRCSPRSGDLSVYWYQQSLDQGLQFLIQYYNGEERAKGNILERFSAQQFPDLHSELNLSSLELGDSALYFCASSATTGGVAEAFFGQGTRLTVV.

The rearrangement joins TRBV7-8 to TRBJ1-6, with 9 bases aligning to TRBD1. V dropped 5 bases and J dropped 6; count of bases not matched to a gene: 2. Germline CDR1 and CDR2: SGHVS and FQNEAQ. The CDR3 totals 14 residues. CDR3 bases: TGTGCCAGCAGCACGGACAGGGGTAATTCACCCCTCCACTTT. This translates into CASSTDRGNSPLHF.

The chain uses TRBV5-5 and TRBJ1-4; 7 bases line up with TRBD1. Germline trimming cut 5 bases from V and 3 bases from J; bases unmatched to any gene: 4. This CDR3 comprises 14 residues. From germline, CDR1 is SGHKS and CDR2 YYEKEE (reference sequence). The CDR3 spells CASRHGTANEKLFF. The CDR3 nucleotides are TGTGCCAGCAGACACGGGACAGCTAATGAAAAACTGTTTTTT.

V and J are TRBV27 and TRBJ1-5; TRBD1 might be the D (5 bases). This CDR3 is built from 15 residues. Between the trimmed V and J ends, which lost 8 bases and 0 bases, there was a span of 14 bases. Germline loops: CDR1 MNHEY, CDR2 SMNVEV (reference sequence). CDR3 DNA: TGTGCCAGCCACGCGGCGGGGCTTAGCAATCAGCCCCAGCATTTT. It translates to CASHAAGLSNQPQHF.

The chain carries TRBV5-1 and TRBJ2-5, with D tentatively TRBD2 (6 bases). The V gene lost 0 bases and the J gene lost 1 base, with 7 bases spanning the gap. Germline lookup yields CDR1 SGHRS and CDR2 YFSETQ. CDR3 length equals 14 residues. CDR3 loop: CASSLAGVQETQYF. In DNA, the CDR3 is TGCGCCAGCAGCTTGGCGGGAGTCCAAGAGACCCAGTACTTC.

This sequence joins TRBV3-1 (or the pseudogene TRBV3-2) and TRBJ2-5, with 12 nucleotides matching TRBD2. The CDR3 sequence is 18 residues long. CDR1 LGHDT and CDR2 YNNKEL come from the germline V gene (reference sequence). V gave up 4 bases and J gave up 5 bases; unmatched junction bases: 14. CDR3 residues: CASSPLGASGGARETQYF. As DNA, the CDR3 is TGTGCCAGCAGCCCCCTTGGGGCTAGCGGGGGGGCTCGGGAGACCCAGTACTTC.